The 8 T cell receptor beta chains below were found in one sample sequenced in a study of blood T cell repertoires in COVID-19. Measured with immunoSEQ multiplex PCR; TCRdb has only the in-frame clones, and not every one. The sample consists of about 120,000 clones, roughly 80% of them appearing once. Input material: peripheral blood. The receptors were gathered from a human donor in a cohort sampled during active COVID-19.

In its sample, this clone was seen a few times. The CDR3 reads CASSLFKGASYEQYF. The CDR3 nucleotides are TGCGCCAGCAGCTTATTCAAGGGGGCCTCCTACGAGCAGTACTTC. The V call is TRBV5-1, the J call TRBJ2-7; TRBD1 aligns across 7 bases. V was clipped by 2 bases and J by 0 bases; unmatched bases: 5. The CDR3 runs 15 residues. Germline lookup yields CDR1 SGHRS and CDR2 YFSETQ.

This clone came up a few times. CDR3 bases: TGTGCCAGTAGTAAACAGGGGGCAAACACCATATATTTT. Protein: CASSKQGANTIYF. V gene TRBV19 combines with J gene TRBJ1-3, with 9 bases aligning to TRBD1. CDR1 and CDR2 (germline): LNHDA, SQIVND (reference sequence). This CDR3 has 13 amino acids. Germline trimming cut 4 bases from V and 6 bases from J; bases unmatched to any gene: 1.

CDR3 nucleotides: TGTGCCAGCAGCGCACTTAGCGGGGGGGCGAGTGAGCAGTACTTC. Amino acids: CASSALSGGASEQYF. The rearrangement uses TRBV9 and TRBJ2-7, with 11 positions matching TRBD2. Unmatched junction bases numbered 9, after V lost 3 bases and J lost 7 bases. The CDR3 loop spans 15 amino acids. Looked up from germline, CDR1 is SGDLS and CDR2 is YYNGEE.

The rearrangement links TRBV3-1 (or the pseudogene TRBV3-2) to TRBJ1-6; unclear D gene. This CDR3 is built from 15 residues. Germline V CDR1 and CDR2: LGHDT, YNNKEL (reference sequence). Between the trimmed V and J ends, which lost 1 base and 4 bases, there was a span of 8 bases. CDR3 protein: CASSQGGPYNSPLHF. CDR3 in DNA: TGTGCCAGCAGCCAAGGCGGCCCTTATAATTCACCCCTCCACTTT.

This chain links TRBV2 with TRBJ1-2; the D gene is possibly TRBD1 (5 bases). This CDR3 comprises 14 residues. The germline V gene has CDR1 SNHLY and CDR2 FYNNEI. The V gene lost 4 bases and the J gene lost 6 bases, with 15 bases spanning the gap. The CDR3 nucleotides are TGTGCCAGCAGTGCGCAGGGAAAACTCAATGGCTACACCTTC. It encodes CASSAQGKLNGYTF.

This clone was detected once. The V and J genes are TRBV9 and TRBJ1-5; 7 nucleotides align to TRBD1. The J segment lost 3 bases and the V segment lost 3 bases, leaving 6 bases of the junction unmatched. Per the germline V gene, CDR1 is SGDLS and CDR2 is YYNGEE. The CDR3 is made up of 15 amino acids. The CDR3 protein is CASSGGGRANQPQHF. The CDR3 DNA reads TGTGCCAGCAGCGGAGGGGGCAGGGCCAATCAGCCCCAGCATTTT.

The J gene is TRBJ1-2, the V gene TRBV7-9; weak D call: TRBD1 (6 bases). CDR1 and CDR2 (germline): SEHNR, FQNEAQ (reference sequence). The CDR3 covers 13 residues. Trimming stripped 5 bases from V and 4 bases from J, with 11 bases between. Here the CDR3 reads CASSARDIYGYTF. The CDR3 coding sequence is TGTGCCAGCAGCGCCCGGGACATCTATGGCTACACCTTC. The variable domain in full, with the rest retrieved from reference TRBV7-9 and TRBJ1-2, is DTGVSQNPRHKITKRGQNVTFRCDPISEHNRLYWYRQTLGQGPEFLTYFQNEAQLEKSRLLSDRFSAERPKGSFSTLEIQRTEQGDSAMYLCASSARDIYGYTFGSGTRLTVV.

The chain has TRBV5-1 and TRBJ1-1, with D maybe TRBD1 (5 bases). CDR1 and CDR2 from the germline V gene are SGHRS and YFSETQ. The V and J ends lost 4 bases and 5 bases respectively, with 21 bases between them. The CDR3 has 16 amino acids. This CDR3 reads CASSPHRTHSGTEAFF. In nucleotides, the CDR3 is TGCGCCAGCAGCCCCCACAGGACCCATAGTGGGACTGAAGCTTTCTTT.